This passage covers 21 T cell receptor beta chains from one sample sequenced in a study of cytomegalovirus exposure and HLA in healthy donors. Measured with immunoSEQ multiplex PCR; TCRdb has only the in-frame clones, and not every one. Here the sample spans around 200,000 clones, roughly 80% being singletons. Sequencing was carried out using PBMCs. The receptor set was obtained from a woman aged 18-29 years in good health and CMV-seropositive.

In this sample, this clone turned up once. The chain recombines TRBV19 with TRBJ1-4, with unresolved D. CDR3 length: 15 residues. V lost 5 bases to trimming and J lost 5 bases, with 15 bases between them. CDR1 LNHDA and CDR2 SQIVND come from the germline V gene (reference sequence). CDR3 sequence (DNA): TGTGCCAGTAGTCCTAGTATCGGGTCAAATGAAAAACTGTTTTTT. Encoded protein: CASSPSIGSNEKLFF. Combining the CDR3 with reference TRBV19 and TRBJ1-4 gives the whole variable domain DGGITQSPKYLFRKEGQNVTLSCEQNLNHDAMYWYRQDPGQGLRLIYYSQIVNDFQKGDIAEGYSVSREKKESFPLTVTSAQKNPTAFYLCASSPSIGSNEKLFFGSGTQLSVL.

The chain recombines TRBV6-6 with TRBJ2-7; D gene ambiguous. Trimming took 6 bases from V and 2 from J, leaving 11 bases between them. The germline CDR1 and CDR2 sequences are MNHNY and SVGAGI (reference sequence). This CDR3 is 13 amino acids long. The CDR3 bases are TGTGCCAGCAGCCCAGCGAACACCTACGAGCAGTACTTC. Translation gives CASSPANTYEQYF.

The CDR3 DNA reads TGCGCCAGCAGCTTGGGAACAGGGGGCGTAAATCAGCCCCAGCATTTT. It codes for CASSLGTGGVNQPQHF. The chain joins TRBV5-1 to TRBJ1-5, with 9 nucleotides matching TRBD1. The CDR3 sequence is 16 residues long. With V trimmed by 0 bases and J by 4 bases, 5 bases remained unmatched. CDR1 and CDR2 (germline): SGHRS, YFSETQ.

This clone was detected once. The V and J genes are TRBV7-3 and TRBJ2-1, with TRBD2 matching over 12 bases. The germline V gene encodes CDR1 SGHTA and CDR2 FQGTGA. The CDR3 runs 16 residues. Trimming removed 5 bases from V and 4 bases from J; junction bases left unmatched: 6. The CDR3: CASSRTSGAGYNEQFF. CDR3 coding DNA: TGTGCCAGCAGCAGGACTAGCGGGGCTGGATACAATGAGCAGTTCTTC.

The V call is TRBV5-6, the J call TRBJ1-5; the match to TRBD1 covers 7 bases. Per the germline V gene, CDR1 is SGHDT and CDR2 is YYEEEE. The CDR3 sequence is 15 residues long. After removal of 0 bases from V and 2 bases from J, the junction contained 2 bases not matched to a gene. CDR3 protein: CASSLGGTGNQPQHF. CDR3 sequence (DNA): TGTGCCAGCAGCTTGGGCGGGACAGGCAATCAGCCCCAGCATTTT.

The CDR3 spells CASSRNPGQGGNEQFF. As DNA, the CDR3 is TGCGCCAGCAGCAGAAACCCCGGACAGGGTGGGAATGAGCAGTTCTTC. The rearrangement joins TRBV5-1 to TRBJ2-1; TRBD1 matches 8 bases. CDR3 size: 16 residues. Looked up from germline, CDR1 is SGHRS and CDR2 is YFSETQ. V dropped 4 bases and J dropped 7; count of bases not matched to a gene: 13.

CDR3 coding DNA: TGTGCCAGCCACCCTTATAGACAGGTGAACACTGAAGCTTTCTTT. This sequence encodes CASHPYRQVNTEAFF. This rearrangement joins TRBV6-6 to TRBJ1-1; a possible D gene is TRBD1 (6 bases). V dropped 8 bases and J dropped 0 bases, with 16 bases sitting between them. The germline CDR1 and CDR2 sequences are MNHNY and SVGAGI (reference sequence). CDR3 length equals 15 residues.

This clone was found once. The rearrangement joins TRBV19 to TRBJ1-5; D ambiguous. This CDR3 has 11 residues. V was shortened by 4 bases and J by 15 bases, with 13 bases between the two germline ends. Per the germline V gene, CDR1 is LNHDA and CDR2 is SQIVND (reference sequence). CDR3 sequence reads: CASSNAGETHF. The CDR3 DNA reads TGTGCCAGTAGTAACGCCGGGGAAACGCATTTT.

The rearrangement uses TRBV15 and TRBJ2-1, with 12 bases fitting TRBD2. Germline V gene lookup returns CDR1 LNHNV and CDR2 YYDKDF (reference sequence). Unmatched junction bases numbered 8, after V lost 5 bases and J lost 6 bases. CDR3 length: 16 amino acids. CDR3 sequence: CATSGLTSGGGNEQFF. The CDR3 nucleotides are TGTGCCACCAGCGGACTGACTAGCGGGGGTGGCAATGAGCAGTTCTTC.

The rearrangement joins TRBV5-4 to TRBJ2-1, with 8 bases matching TRBD2. After removal of 4 bases from V and 4 bases from J, the junction contained 13 bases not matched to a gene. Germline CDR1 is SGHNT and CDR2 is YYREEE (reference sequence). The CDR3 spans 17 residues. The CDR3 DNA follows: TGTGCCAGCAGCCCCGGTGGTAGCGGGGTGGGGTACAATGAGCAGTTCTTC. It encodes CASSPGGSGVGYNEQFF.

The V gene is TRBV5-4, the J gene TRBJ2-3; possibly TRBD2 for D (5 bases). Trimming took 4 bases from V and 2 from J, leaving 11 bases between them. Germline V lookup: CDR1 SGHNT, CDR2 YYREEE (reference sequence). The CDR3 contains 14 residues. The CDR3, as DNA: TGTGCCAGCAGCCAAGGACTTACCACAGATACGCAGTATTTT. Translated: CASSQGLTTDTQYF.

The V gene is TRBV9, the J gene TRBJ1-1; weak D call: TRBD1 (5 bases). This CDR3 has 16 residues. In germline, CDR1 is SGDLS, CDR2 YYNGEE. V lost 0 bases and J 0 bases, leaving 12 bases between the germline ends. CDR3 sequence (DNA): TGTGCCAGCAGCGTAGACGGCAGGGCTTTGAACACTGAAGCTTTCTTT. Translated, it gives CASSVDGRALNTEAFF.

The V and J genes are TRBV19 and TRBJ1-6; 7 bases are shared with TRBD1. The CDR3 runs 14 residues. Germline assignment: CDR1 LNHDA and CDR2 SQIVND (reference sequence). Germline trimming cut 7 bases from V and 5 bases from J; bases unmatched to any gene: 5. CDR3 in amino acids: CASTYRGDNSPLHF. CDR3 bases: TGTGCCAGTACCTACAGGGGTGATAATTCACCCCTCCACTTT.

The V gene is TRBV5-1, the J gene TRBJ2-3, with 9 bases matching TRBD1. This CDR3 is built from 14 residues. V was clipped by 4 bases and J by 5 bases; unmatched bases: 5. The germline V gene encodes CDR1 SGHRS and CDR2 YFSETQ. CDR3 in amino acids: CASSPQGAVDTQYF. The CDR3 nucleotides read TGCGCCAGCAGCCCACAGGGGGCTGTAGATACGCAGTATTTT. Looking up the rest from reference TRBV5-1 and TRBJ2-3 gives the full variable domain: KAGVTQTPRYLIKTRGQQVTLSCSPISGHRSVSWYQQTPGQGLQFLFEYFSETQRNKGNFPGRFSGRQFSNSRSEMNVSTLELGDSALYLCASSPQGAVDTQYFGPGTRLTVL.

V usage is TRBV11-2 and J usage is TRBJ2-7, with 12 bases lining up with TRBD2. The CDR3 runs 16 residues. Germline V gene lookup returns CDR1 SGHAT and CDR2 FQNNGV. Trimming cost V 7 bases and J 0 bases; bases outside gene matches: 7. CDR3 loop: CASKWLAGGSSYEQYF. Written as DNA, the CDR3 is TGTGCCAGCAAGTGGCTAGCGGGGGGGAGCTCCTACGAGCAGTACTTC.

This clone was counted a few times. V usage is TRBV7-9 and J usage is TRBJ1-1, with 11 bases aligning to TRBD1. CDR3 length: 16 residues. The V and J ends lost 5 bases and 3 bases, in that order; junction bases with no gene match: 8. In germline, CDR1 is SEHNR, CDR2 FQNEAQ (reference sequence). The CDR3 protein is CASSLGQGAVYTEAFF. CDR3 in DNA: TGTGCCAGCAGCCTAGGACAGGGGGCGGTGTACACTGAAGCTTTCTTT.

The gene calls are TRBV7-3 and TRBJ2-7; TRBD2 is a possible D gene (5 bases). The CDR3 loop spans 13 amino acids. Germline loops: CDR1 SGHTA, CDR2 FQGTGA. V was shortened by 5 bases and J by 5 bases, with 13 bases between the two germline ends. For the CDR3, the DNA is TGTGCCAGCAGCCAAACTAGAATCCACGAGCAGTACTTC. Translated, it gives CASSQTRIHEQYF.

This clone was detected only once. The chain recombines TRBV9 with TRBJ2-2; 7 bases are shared with TRBD2. Germline loops: CDR1 SGDLS, CDR2 YYNGEE. The CDR3 loop spans 17 amino acids. V lost 4 bases, J lost 4 bases, and 13 bases stayed unmatched. The CDR3 loop is CASSPSLLAEITGELFF. Written as DNA, the CDR3 is TGTGCCAGCAGCCCCTCCCTCCTAGCGGAAATCACCGGGGAGCTGTTTTTT.

The rearrangement links TRBV4-1 to TRBJ1-1, with TRBD1 matching over 7 bases. V shed 1 base and J 1 base; nucleotides not matched to a gene: 3. The CDR3 has 15 amino acids. The germline V gene has CDR1 MGHRA and CDR2 YSYEKL. CDR3 nucleotides: TGCGCCAGCAGCCAAGTCCAGGGGGAGAACACTGAAGCTTTCTTT. Translating it yields CASSQVQGENTEAFF.

This clone was recorded only once. This rearrangement joins TRBV5-6 to TRBJ2-5, with 15 bases that match TRBD2. Germline V gene data show CDR1 as SGHDT and CDR2 as YYEEEE. This CDR3 has 13 amino acids. V dropped 4 bases and J dropped 13; count of bases not matched to a gene: 5. DNA of the CDR3: TGTGCCAGCAGCCAGGGACTAGCGGGGGGTCGGTACTTC. It is translated as CASSQGLAGGRYF.

V and J are TRBV7-7 and TRBJ2-3; weak D call: TRBD2 (5 bases). In germline, CDR1 is SSHAT, CDR2 FNYEAQ (reference sequence). The CDR3 length is 14 residues. V was pared by 3 bases and J by 5 bases, with 12 bases between. CDR3 nucleotide sequence: TGTGCCAGCAGCTTGTCGGGGTCCCTAGATACGCAGTATTTT. The encoded protein is CASSLSGSLDTQYF.